The clone carrying this T cell receptor beta chain is a singleton in its sample. Its antigen is as yet unknown. The repertoire was sequenced with immunoSEQ multiplex PCR; TCRdb's copy has only in-frame clones and lacks some. The sample consists of some 42,000 clones, 70% to 90% of them appearing once. The sample belongs to a study of a mutant IDH1 vaccine in newly diagnosed glioma. CDR3 length: 12 amino acids. CDR1 is MNHNS and CDR2 is SASEGT in the germline V gene. With 4 bases removed from V and 0 bases from J, the gap between germline ends came to 3 bases. Time point specified: week 5, during vaccination. Every vaccination contained 300 ug of the mutant IDH1 20-mer peptide and was paired with topical imiquimod.

Sequences were derived from PBMCs, sampled from a glioma patient whose treatment included an IDH1 peptide vaccine. This clonotype was obtained from a man aged 40-55 years with glioma. The chain couples TRBV6-1 to TRBJ1-1; no reliable D call. CDR3 amino acids: CASSVMNTEAFF. CDR3 nucleotides: TGTGCCAGCAGTGTAATGAACACTGAAGCTTTCTTT.